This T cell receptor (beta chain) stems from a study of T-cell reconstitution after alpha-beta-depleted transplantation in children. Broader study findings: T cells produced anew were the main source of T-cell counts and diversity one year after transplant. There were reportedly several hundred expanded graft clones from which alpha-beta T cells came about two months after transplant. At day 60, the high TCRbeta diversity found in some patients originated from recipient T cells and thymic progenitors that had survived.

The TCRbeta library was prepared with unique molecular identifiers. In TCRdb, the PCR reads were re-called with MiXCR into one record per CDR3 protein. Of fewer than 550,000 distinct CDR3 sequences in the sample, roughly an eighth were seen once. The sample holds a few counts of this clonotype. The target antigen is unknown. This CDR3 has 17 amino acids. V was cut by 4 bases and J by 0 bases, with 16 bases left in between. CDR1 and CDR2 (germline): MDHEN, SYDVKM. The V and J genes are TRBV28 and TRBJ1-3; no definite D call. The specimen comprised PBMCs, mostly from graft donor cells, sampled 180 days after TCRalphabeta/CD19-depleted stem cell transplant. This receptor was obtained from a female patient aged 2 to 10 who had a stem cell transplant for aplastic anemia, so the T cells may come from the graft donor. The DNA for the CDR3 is TGTGCCAGCAGTTCATACCCCGGCAGAAACTCTGGAAACACCATATATTTT. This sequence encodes CASSSYPGRNSGNTIYF.